This is a list of T cell receptor beta chains from one sample in a study of blood T cell repertoires in COVID-19. Produced via immunoSEQ multiplex PCR; TCRdb's table is partial and in-frame only. Of tens of thousands of clones listed, approximately 88% are singletons. The material sequenced was peripheral blood. The receptors here all came from a man aged 30 to 39 with COVID-19, enrolled during active disease. The CDR3 runs from the conserved cysteine through the conserved F or W. Each record gives: clone size, D gene, V gene, J gene, CDR3 protein, CDR3 DNA. The D gene is left open where the match is weak. The size of a clone is reported for some rows only, either as once, few or many, or as a class for expanded clones.

NA	TRBD1	TRBV7-9	TRBJ1-1	CASSPGGTGGFDTEAFF	TGTGCCAGCAGCCCGGGGGGTACAGGGGGCTTTGACACTGAAGCTTTCTTT
NA	NA	TRBV6-5	TRBJ1-2	CASSPSGGYTF	TGTGCCAGCAGTCCCAGTGGCGGCTACACCTTC
NA	NA	TRBV13	TRBJ1-3	CASSLGQSSGNTIYF	TGTGCCAGCAGCTTAGGACAAAGCTCTGGAAACACCATATATTTT
NA	NA	TRBV27	TRBJ2-7	CASSPSREAYEQYF	TGTGCCAGCAGTCCCTCAAGGGAGGCCTACGAGCAGTACTTC
NA	TRBD2	TRBV5-1	TRBJ2-1	CASSLLVGLAGAEQFF	TGCGCCAGCAGCTTGCTGGTTGGACTAGCGGGAGCTGAGCAGTTCTTC
few	NA	TRBV5-6	TRBJ1-5	CASSLGQHSNQPQHF	TGTGCCAGCAGCTTGGGACAGCATAGCAATCAGCCCCAGCATTTT
NA	NA	TRBV3-1/TRBV3-2	TRBJ2-6	CASSQDGGAGANVLTF	TGTGCCAGCAGCCAAGATGGAGGGGCCGGGGCCAACGTCCTGACTTTC
NA	NA	TRBV6-6	TRBJ1-2	CASSPQQGANYGYTF	TGTGCCAGCAGCCCCCAACAGGGTGCTAACTATGGCTACACCTTC
NA	NA	TRBV2	TRBJ2-7	CASSALYEQYF	TGTGCCAGCAGTGCACTCTACGAGCAGTACTTC
NA	NA	TRBV2	TRBJ2-7	CASSPQGATYEQYF	TGTGCCAGCAGTCCCCAGGGCGCCACCTACGAGCAGTACTTC